Below are 2 T cell receptor beta chains sequenced from a single sample in a study of blood T cell repertoires in COVID-19. Assay: immunoSEQ multiplex PCR; the TCRdb copy retains only in-frame clones and omits some. Here the sample spans some 170,000 clones, approximately 85% being singletons. Sequences were obtained from peripheral blood. All receptors derive from a woman aged 55-75 years with acute or convalescent COVID-19.

The chain carries TRBV11-2 and TRBJ1-1; 9 bases fit TRBD1. This CDR3 is built from 15 residues. The V segment lost 6 bases and the J segment 2 bases; nucleotides outside the gene matches: 7. Germline V gene sequence: CDR1 SGHAT, CDR2 FQNNGV. CDR3 nucleotides: TGTGCCAGCAGGCCGGGACAGGGATTCAACACTGAAGCTTTCTTT. Translation: CASRPGQGFNTEAFF.

The V gene is TRBV2, the J gene TRBJ1-1; TRBD1 aligns across 10 bases. This CDR3 has 12 amino acids. CDR1 is SNHLY and CDR2 is FYNNEI in the germline V gene. Germline trimming cut 7 bases from V and 9 bases from J; bases unmatched to any gene: 5. For the CDR3, the DNA is TGTGCCAGCACTTTCGACAGGGGGCAAGCTTTCTTT. It yields the protein CASTFDRGQAFF.